This T cell receptor (beta chain) was documented in a study of OX40 agonist ivuxolimab in advanced cancers. Turning to the study itself: Every 2 weeks, patients got intravenous ivuxolimab at one of six dose levels (0.01-10 mg/kg).

Findings and caveats of the study: At doses 0.1 to 3.0 mg/kg, CD4+ and CD8+ clones expanded.

Trimming at V came to 5 bases and at J to 5 bases, leaving 7 bases not matched to a gene. Germline lookup yields CDR1 SGHNT and CDR2 YENEEA. This CDR3 comprises 16 residues. In regard to this clone: The antigen remains undetermined.

Assay used: immunoSEQ multiplex PCR; TCRdb lists only in-frame clones, some missing. The sample contains some 140,000 clones, approximately 90% of which appear only once. The sequence was collected from an adult with an advanced solid tumor such as melanoma, head and neck, liver or kidney cancer. The chain links TRBV11-3 to TRBJ2-3; 13 nucleotides line up with TRBD2. The sample consisted of CD4+ or CD8+ T cells sorted from blood, taken in a trial of the OX40 agonist ivuxolimab. The CDR3 region is CASSPGLAGELDTQYF. In DNA form, the CDR3 reads TGTGCCAGCAGCCCCGGACTAGCGGGAGAATTAGATACGCAGTATTTT.